This T cell receptor beta chain is from a study of cytomegalovirus exposure and HLA in healthy donors. PCR primers comprised 60 Vbeta and 13 Jbeta primers. Generated by immunoSEQ multiplex PCR, the TCRdb table keeps only in-frame clones and is missing some. This repertoire comprises roughly 70,000 clones; its ten largest clones make up approximately 2.9%. Deletions cut 6 bases from V and 10 bases from J, with 15 bases between. The CDR3 runs 13 residues. The germline CDR1 and CDR2 sequences are MNHNS and SASEGT. This clonotype was sampled from a man aged 35 to 55 in good health and CMV-seronegative. This chain connects TRBV6-1 to TRBJ1-4; D is unclear. Sequenced sample: PBMCs. DNA for the CDR3: TGTGCCAGCAGGACGGGCGGGCGGGGAAAACTGTTTTTT. It is translated as CASRTGGRGKLFF.